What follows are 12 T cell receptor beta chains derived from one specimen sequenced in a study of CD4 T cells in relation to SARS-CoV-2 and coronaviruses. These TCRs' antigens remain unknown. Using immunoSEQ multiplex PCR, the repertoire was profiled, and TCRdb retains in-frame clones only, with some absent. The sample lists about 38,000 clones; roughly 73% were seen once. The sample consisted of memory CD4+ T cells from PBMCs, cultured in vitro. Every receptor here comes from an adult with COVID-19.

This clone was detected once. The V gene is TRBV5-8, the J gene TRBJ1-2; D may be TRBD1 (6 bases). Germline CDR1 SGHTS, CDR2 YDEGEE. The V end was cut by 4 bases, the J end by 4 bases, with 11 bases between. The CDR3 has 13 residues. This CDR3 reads CASSPGTPYGYTF. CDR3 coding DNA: TGTGCCAGCAGCCCCGGGACACCCTATGGCTACACCTTC.

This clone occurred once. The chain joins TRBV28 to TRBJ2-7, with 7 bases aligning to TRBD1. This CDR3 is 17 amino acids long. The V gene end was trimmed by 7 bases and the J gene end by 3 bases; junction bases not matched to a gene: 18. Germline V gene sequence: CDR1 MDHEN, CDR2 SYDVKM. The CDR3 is CASTQGFPGQTIYEQYF. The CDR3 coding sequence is TGTGCCAGCACTCAAGGATTCCCGGGACAGACGATCTACGAGCAGTACTTC.

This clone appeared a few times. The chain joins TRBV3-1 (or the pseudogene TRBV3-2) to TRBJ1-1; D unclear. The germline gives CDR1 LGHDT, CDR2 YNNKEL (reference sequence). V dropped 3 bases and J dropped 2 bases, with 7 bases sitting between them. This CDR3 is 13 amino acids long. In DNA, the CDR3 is TGTGCCAGCAGCCACGGCCCTAACACTGAAGCTTTCTTT. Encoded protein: CASSHGPNTEAFF.

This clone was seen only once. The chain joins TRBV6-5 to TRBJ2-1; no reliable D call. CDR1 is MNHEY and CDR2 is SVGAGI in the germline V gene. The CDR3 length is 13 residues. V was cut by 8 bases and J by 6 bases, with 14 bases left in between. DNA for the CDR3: TGTGCCAGCCCAAGGCAGAACTCCAATGAGCAGTTCTTC. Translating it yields CASPRQNSNEQFF.

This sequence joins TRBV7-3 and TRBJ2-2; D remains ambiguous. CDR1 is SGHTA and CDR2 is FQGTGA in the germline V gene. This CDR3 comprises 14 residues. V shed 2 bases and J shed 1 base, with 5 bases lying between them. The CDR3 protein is CASSLDGNTGELFF. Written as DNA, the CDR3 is TGTGCCAGCAGCTTAGACGGGAACACCGGGGAGCTGTTTTTT.

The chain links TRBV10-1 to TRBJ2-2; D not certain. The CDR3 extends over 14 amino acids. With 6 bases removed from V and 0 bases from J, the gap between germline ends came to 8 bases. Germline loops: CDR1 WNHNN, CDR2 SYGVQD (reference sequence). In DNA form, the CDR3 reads TGCGCCAGCAGGGACGGCTCGAACACCGGGGAGCTGTTTTTT. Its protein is CASRDGSNTGELFF.

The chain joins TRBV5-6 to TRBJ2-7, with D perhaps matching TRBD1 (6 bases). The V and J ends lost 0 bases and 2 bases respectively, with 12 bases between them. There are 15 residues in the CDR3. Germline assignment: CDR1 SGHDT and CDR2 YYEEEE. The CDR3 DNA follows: TGTGCCAGCAGCTTGGGCCTCGAGGGGGCCTACGAGCAGTACTTC. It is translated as CASSLGLEGAYEQYF.

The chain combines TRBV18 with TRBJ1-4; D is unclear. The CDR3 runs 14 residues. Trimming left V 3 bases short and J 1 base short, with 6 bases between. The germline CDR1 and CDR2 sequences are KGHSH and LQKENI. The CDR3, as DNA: TGTGCCAGCTCACCCGGGGAAACTAATGAAAAACTGTTTTTT. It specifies CASSPGETNEKLFF.

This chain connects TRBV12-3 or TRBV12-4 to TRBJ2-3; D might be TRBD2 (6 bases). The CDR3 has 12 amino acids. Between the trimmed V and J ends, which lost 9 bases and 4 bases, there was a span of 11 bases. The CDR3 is CASRTGADTQYF. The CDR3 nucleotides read TGTGCCAGTCGAACGGGGGCAGATACGCAGTATTTT.

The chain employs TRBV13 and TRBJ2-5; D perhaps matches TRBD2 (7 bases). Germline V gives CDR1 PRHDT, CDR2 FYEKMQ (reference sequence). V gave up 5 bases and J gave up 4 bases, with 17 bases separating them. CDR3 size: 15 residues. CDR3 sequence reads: CASSPGAGVSETQYF. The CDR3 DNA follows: TGTGCCAGCAGCCCAGGGGCGGGAGTATCAGAGACCCAGTACTTC.

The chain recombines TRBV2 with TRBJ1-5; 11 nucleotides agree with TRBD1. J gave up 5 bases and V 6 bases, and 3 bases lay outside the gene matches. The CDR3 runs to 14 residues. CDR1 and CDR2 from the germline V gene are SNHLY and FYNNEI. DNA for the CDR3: TGTGCCAGCAGCGGACAGGGGGCGCATCAGCCCCAGCATTTT. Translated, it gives CASSGQGAHQPQHF.

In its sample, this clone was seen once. The CDR3 reads CASTRGGLQYGYTF. The CDR3 bases are TGTGCCAGCACGAGGGGCGGACTCCAATATGGCTACACCTTC. The chain carries TRBV2 and TRBJ1-2, with a possible D match to TRBD1 (5 bases). The V gene's germline CDR1 is SNHLY and CDR2 FYNNEI. V shed 7 bases and J shed 5 bases, with 17 bases lying between them. The CDR3 length is 14 residues.